A single sample is the source of the 9 T cell receptor beta chains below, sequenced in a study of shared clonotypes between healthy human individuals. Some clones are missing from TCRdb's copy, which holds only in-frame ones; the method was immunoSEQ multiplex PCR. This sample carries about 2.3 million clones, 85% to 95% of them seen once, and the ten largest clones take around 0.35%. Specimen: naive CD4+ T cells from PBMCs. Subset defined: CD45RA+ positively selected. These receptor sequences come from a man aged 18 to 29 in good health. Some clones in this sample may be carry-over from other donors' samples.

The V call is TRBV19, the J call TRBJ1-2, with TRBD1 as a possible D gene (5 bases). This CDR3 has 15 residues. The V end was cut by 5 bases, the J end by 7 bases, with 20 bases between. Germline values: CDR1 LNHDA, CDR2 SQIVND (reference sequence). The CDR3 bases are TGTGCCAGTAGTCGGGTTGACGGGGGGTCTATTGGCTACACCTTC. Its translation: CASSRVDGGSIGYTF.

The chain links TRBV6-1 to TRBJ1-5, with D perhaps TRBD1 (6 bases). The CDR3 contains 13 residues. Germline CDR1 MNHNS, CDR2 SASEGT. Between the trimmed V and J ends, which lost 6 bases and 6 bases, there was a span of 12 bases. The CDR3 region has the DNA TGTGCCAGCAGAATACAGGGAGGTCAGCCCCAGCATTTT. Translating it yields CASRIQGGQPQHF.

This chain links TRBV5-1 with TRBJ1-2; D uncertain. Germline V gene data show CDR1 as SGHRS and CDR2 as YFSETQ. V was shortened by 4 bases and J by 5 bases, with 12 bases between the two germline ends. This CDR3 spans 13 amino acids. CDR3 in DNA: TGCGCCAGCAGCCCCGGACGGCTGTATGGCTACACCTTC. This sequence encodes CASSPGRLYGYTF.

The chain is built from TRBV25-1 and TRBJ2-5; the match to TRBD2 covers 12 bases. Germline CDR1 MGHDK, CDR2 SYGVNS. The junction had 7 bases not matched to a gene; V was cut back by 4 bases and J by 7 bases. This CDR3 is built from 15 residues. This CDR3 reads CASSGTSGRTGTQYF. As DNA, the CDR3 is TGTGCCAGCAGTGGCACTAGCGGGAGGACCGGGACCCAGTACTTC. The full variable domain, with the rest looked up from reference TRBV25-1 and TRBJ2-5, is EADIYQTPRYLVIGTGKKITLECSQTMGHDKMYWYQQDPGMELHLIHYSYGVNSTEKGDLSSESTVSRIRTEHFPLTLESARPSHTSQYLCASSGTSGRTGTQYFGPGTRLLVL.

This chain uses TRBV5-4 with TRBJ2-1, with 7 bases aligning to TRBD2. Looked up from germline, CDR1 is SGHNT and CDR2 is YYREEE (reference sequence). This CDR3 spans 14 amino acids. Germline trimming cut 6 bases from V and 5 bases from J; bases unmatched to any gene: 8. The CDR3 coding sequence is TGTGCCAGCACTCTAGGGCTAGCGGACAATGAGCAGTTCTTC. The encoded protein is CASTLGLADNEQFF.

V usage is TRBV5-1 and J usage is TRBJ2-2; the D call may be TRBD1 or TRBD2 (5 bases each). V was pared by 3 bases and J by 3 bases, with 12 bases between. This CDR3 spans 15 amino acids. Germline V CDR1 and CDR2: SGHRS, YFSETQ. The CDR3 loop reads CASSSQGPHTGELFF. The DNA of the CDR3 is TGCGCCAGCAGCTCCCAGGGACCCCACACCGGGGAGCTGTTTTTT.

The V call is TRBV12-5, the J call TRBJ1-1; possible D gene TRBD1, 5 bases. The germline V gene has CDR1 LGHNT and CDR2 FRNRAP. The germline V and J ends were trimmed by 0 bases and 5 bases, with 13 bases remaining between them. CDR3 length equals 15 residues. CDR3 DNA sequence: TGTGCTAGTGGTTTGGTACTTGGGGGAAAAACTGAAGCTTTCTTT. Its translation is CASGLVLGGKTEAFF.

The chain couples TRBV6-5 to TRBJ2-1; the D gene is possibly TRBD1 (6 bases). Deletions cut 2 bases from V and 5 bases from J, with 10 bases between. This CDR3 is 14 amino acids long. Germline V gene sequence: CDR1 MNHEY, CDR2 SVGAGI. Written as DNA, the CDR3 is TGTGCCAGCAGTTACACCGGGACACACAATGAGCAGTTCTTC. Translation gives CASSYTGTHNEQFF.

This chain joins TRBV2 and TRBJ2-2; D unclear. Trimming took off 4 bases at V and 4 bases at J, with 10 bases between the two ends. The CDR3 covers 14 residues. Germline-derived CDR1 and CDR2 are SNHLY and FYNNEI. For the CDR3, the DNA is TGTGCCAGCAGTGTTGGCCCCGCCACCGGGGAGCTGTTTTTT. This encodes CASSVGPATGELFF.